This TCR beta chain was recovered during a study of T cell changes during pregnancy in multiple sclerosis (dated by TCRdb to the late 2010s). Study-level background: In women with multiple sclerosis, the researchers looked at how the T cell repertoire shifted as pregnancy progressed.

About this clone itself: Its antigen is currently not known. Base-call qualities are not available, and no considerably larger clone is one nucleotide away.

Library creation used the immunoSEQ multiplex PCR assay. Here the immuneACCESS table is served through TCRdb, limited to in-frame sequences with V and J called. Missing clones are a known gap in these copies; in checked studies unresolved V genes cover under half, and the rest lacks a known reason. The sample table records some 140,000 clones; less than 97% of these occur just once. Clones ranked in the top ten supply 0.44% of the sample. CDR1 and CDR2 are drawn from the germline V gene: SGHRS, YFSETQ. Trimming takes 1 base off V and 1 base off J; junction bases not matched to a gene: 7. Taken from cysteine to phenylalanine, the CDR3 has 17 residues. Only the CDR3 portion is preserved as DNA: 51 bases, with reading frame beginning at the first base.

The specimen was peripheral blood, collected after pregnancy. This sequence was found in a female donor with multiple sclerosis, enrolled in a pregnancy study. The chain links TRBV5-1 with TRBJ2-5; 10 junctional bases match TRBD2. The nucleotide sequence reads TGCGCCAGCAGCTTGCTACCCGGGACTAGCGTCCAAGAGACCCAGTACTTC. This translates into CASSLLPGTSVQETQYF.